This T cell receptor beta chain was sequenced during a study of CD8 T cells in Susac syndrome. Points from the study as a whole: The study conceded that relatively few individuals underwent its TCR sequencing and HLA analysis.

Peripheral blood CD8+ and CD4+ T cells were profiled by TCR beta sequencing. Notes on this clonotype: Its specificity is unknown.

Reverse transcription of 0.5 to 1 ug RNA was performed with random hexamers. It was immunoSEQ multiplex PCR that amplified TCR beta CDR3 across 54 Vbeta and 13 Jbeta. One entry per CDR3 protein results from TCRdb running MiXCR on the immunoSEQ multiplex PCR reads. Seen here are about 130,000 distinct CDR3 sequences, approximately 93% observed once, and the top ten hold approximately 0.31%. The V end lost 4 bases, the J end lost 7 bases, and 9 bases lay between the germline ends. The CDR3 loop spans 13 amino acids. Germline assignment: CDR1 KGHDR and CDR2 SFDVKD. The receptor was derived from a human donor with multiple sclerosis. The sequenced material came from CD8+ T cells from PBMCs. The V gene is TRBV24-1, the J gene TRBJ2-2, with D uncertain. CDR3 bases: TGTGCCACCAGTGACCAAGGGATCGGGGAGCTGTTTTTT. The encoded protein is CATSDQGIGELFF.